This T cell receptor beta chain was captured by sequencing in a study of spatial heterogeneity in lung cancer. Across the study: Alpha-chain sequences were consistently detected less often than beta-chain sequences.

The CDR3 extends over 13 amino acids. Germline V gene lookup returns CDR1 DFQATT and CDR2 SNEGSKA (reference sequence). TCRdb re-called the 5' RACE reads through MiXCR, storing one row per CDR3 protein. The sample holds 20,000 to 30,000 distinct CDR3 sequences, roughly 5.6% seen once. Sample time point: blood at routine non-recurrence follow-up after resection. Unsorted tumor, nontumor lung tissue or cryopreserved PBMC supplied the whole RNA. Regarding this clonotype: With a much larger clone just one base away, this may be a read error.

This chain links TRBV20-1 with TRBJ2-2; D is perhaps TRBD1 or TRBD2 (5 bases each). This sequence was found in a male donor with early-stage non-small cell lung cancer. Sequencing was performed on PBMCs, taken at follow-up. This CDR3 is CSAREADTGELSF. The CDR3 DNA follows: TGCAGTGCTAGAGAAGCGGACACCGGGGAGCTGTCTTTT.